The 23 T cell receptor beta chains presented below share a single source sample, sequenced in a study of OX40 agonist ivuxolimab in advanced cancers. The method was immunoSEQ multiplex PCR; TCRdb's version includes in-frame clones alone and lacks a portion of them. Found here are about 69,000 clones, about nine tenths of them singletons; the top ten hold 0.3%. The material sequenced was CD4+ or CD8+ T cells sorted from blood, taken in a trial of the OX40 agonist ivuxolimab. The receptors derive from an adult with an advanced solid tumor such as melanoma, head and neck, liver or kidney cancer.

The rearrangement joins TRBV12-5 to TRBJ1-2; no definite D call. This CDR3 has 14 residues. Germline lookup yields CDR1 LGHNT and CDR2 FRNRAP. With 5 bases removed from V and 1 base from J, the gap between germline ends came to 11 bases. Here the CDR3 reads CASGLDGDNYGYTF. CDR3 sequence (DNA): TGTGCTAGTGGTCTGGACGGAGATAACTATGGCTACACCTTC.

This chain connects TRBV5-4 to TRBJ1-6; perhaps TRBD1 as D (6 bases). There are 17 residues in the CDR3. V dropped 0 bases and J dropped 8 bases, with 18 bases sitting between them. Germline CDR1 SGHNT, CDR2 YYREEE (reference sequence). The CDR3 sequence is CASSLEVGRGRDSPLHF. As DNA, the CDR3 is TGTGCCAGCAGCTTGGAGGTGGGCAGGGGACGAGATTCACCCCTCCACTTT.

The CDR3 spells CASSSGASHEQFF. CDR3 coding DNA: TGTGCCAGCAGTTCAGGGGCCAGTCATGAGCAGTTCTTC. The rearrangement links TRBV6-6 to TRBJ2-1, with D perhaps matching TRBD1 (6 bases). Looked up from germline, CDR1 is MNHNY and CDR2 is SVGAGI (reference sequence). The V end was cut by 4 bases, the J end by 8 bases, with 12 bases between. The CDR3 has 13 residues.

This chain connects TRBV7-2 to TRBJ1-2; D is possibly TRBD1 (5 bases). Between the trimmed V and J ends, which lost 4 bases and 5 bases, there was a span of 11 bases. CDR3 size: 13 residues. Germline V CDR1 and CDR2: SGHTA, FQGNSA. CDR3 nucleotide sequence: TGTGCCAGCAGCTCGGGACGGAGATATGGCTACACCTTC. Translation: CASSSGRRYGYTF.

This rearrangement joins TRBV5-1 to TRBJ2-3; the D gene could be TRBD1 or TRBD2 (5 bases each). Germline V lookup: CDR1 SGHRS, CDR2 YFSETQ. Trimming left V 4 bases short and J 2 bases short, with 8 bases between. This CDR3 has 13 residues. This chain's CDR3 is CASSPGTTDTQYF. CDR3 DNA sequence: TGCGCCAGCAGCCCCGGGACCACAGATACGCAGTATTTT.

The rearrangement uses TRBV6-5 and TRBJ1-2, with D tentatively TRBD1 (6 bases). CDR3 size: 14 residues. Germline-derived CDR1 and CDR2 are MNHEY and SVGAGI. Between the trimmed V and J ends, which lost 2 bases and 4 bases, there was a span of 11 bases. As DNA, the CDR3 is TGTGCCAGCAGTTACATAGGGGGGGGCTATGGCTACACCTTC. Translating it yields CASSYIGGGYGYTF.

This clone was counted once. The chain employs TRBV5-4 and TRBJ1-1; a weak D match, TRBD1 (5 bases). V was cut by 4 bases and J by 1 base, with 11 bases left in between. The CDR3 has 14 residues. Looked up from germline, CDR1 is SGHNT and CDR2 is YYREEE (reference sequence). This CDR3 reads CASSPGPWNTEAFF. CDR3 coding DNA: TGTGCCAGCAGCCCGGGACCGTGGAACACTGAAGCTTTCTTT. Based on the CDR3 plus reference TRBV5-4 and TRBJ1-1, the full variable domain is ETGVTQSPTHLIKTRGQQVTLRCSSQSGHNTVSWYQQALGQGPQFIFQYYREEENGRGNFPPRFSGLQFPNYSSELNVNALELDDSALYLCASSPGPWNTEAFFGQGTRLTVV.

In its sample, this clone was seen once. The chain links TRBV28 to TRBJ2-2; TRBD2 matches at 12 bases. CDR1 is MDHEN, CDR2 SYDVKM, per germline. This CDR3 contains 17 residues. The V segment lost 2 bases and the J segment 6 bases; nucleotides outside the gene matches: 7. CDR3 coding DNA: TGTGCCAGCAGTTTAGCTAGCGGGAGGGCTCGGGCCGGGGAGCTGTTTTTT. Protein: CASSLASGRARAGELFF.

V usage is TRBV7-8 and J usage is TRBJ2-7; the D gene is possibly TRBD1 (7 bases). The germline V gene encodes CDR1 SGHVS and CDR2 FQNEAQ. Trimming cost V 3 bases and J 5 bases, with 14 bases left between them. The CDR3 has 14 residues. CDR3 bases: TGTGCCAGCAGCTTGACAGGGACTTTGGACGAGCAGTACTTC. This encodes CASSLTGTLDEQYF.

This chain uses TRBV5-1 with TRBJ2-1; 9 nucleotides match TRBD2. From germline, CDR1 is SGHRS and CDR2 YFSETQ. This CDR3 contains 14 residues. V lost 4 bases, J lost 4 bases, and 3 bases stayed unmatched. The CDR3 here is CASSPREGYNEQFF. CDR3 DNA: TGCGCCAGCAGCCCGCGGGAGGGGTACAATGAGCAGTTCTTC.

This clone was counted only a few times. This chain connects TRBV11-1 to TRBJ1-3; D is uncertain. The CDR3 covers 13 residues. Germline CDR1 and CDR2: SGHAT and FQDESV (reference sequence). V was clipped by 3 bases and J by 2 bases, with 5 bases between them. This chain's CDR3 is CASSLYTGNTIYF. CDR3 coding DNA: TGTGCCAGCAGCTTGTATACTGGAAACACCATATATTTT.

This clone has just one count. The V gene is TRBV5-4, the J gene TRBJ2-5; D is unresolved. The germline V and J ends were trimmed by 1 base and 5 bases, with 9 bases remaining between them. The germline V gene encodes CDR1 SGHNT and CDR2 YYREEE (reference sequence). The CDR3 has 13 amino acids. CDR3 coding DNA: TGTGCCAGCAGCTTGCTCGGGTCGGAGACCCAGTACTTC. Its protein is CASSLLGSETQYF.

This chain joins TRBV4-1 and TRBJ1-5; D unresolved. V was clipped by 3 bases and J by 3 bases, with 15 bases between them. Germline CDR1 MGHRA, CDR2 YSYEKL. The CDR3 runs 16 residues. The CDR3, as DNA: TGCGCCAGCAGCCATGTAGGGTCCTACACCAATCAGCCCCAGCATTTT. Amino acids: CASSHVGSYTNQPQHF.

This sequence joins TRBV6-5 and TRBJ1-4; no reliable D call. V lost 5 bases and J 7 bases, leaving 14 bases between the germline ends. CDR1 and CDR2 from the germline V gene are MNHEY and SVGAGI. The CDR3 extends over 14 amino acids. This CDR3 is CASSGPDTLEKLFF. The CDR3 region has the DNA TGTGCCAGCAGTGGACCCGACACCCTTGAAAAACTGTTTTTT.

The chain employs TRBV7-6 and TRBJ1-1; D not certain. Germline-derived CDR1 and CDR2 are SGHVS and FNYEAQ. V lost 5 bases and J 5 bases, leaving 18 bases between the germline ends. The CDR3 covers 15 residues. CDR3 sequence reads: CASSPSRQSGTEAFF. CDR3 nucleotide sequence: TGTGCCAGCAGCCCTTCTCGTCAAAGTGGGACTGAAGCTTTCTTT.

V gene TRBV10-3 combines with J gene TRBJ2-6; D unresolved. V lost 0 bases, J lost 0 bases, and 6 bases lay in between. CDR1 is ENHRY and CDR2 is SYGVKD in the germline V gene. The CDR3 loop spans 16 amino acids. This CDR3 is CAISESSSSGANVLTF. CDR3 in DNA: TGTGCCATCAGTGAGTCCAGCAGCTCTGGGGCCAACGTCCTGACTTTC.

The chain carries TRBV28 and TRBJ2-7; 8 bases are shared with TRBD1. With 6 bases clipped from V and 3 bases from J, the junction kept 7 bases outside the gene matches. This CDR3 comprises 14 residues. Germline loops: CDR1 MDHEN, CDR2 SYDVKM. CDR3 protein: CASRRTGSLYEQYF. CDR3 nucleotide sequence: TGTGCCAGCAGGCGGACAGGGTCCCTCTACGAGCAGTACTTC.

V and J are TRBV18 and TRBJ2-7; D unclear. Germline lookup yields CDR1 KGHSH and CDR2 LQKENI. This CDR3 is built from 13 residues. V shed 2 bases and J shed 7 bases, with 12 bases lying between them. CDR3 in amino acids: CASSPAQLGEQYF. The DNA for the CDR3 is TGTGCCAGCTCACCAGCCCAACTGGGGGAGCAGTACTTC.

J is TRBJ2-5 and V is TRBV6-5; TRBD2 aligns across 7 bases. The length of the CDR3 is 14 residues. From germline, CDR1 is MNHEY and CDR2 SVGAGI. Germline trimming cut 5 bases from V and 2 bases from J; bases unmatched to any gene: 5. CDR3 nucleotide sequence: TGTGCCAGCAGTGGGGGGGGGAAACAAGAGACCCAGTACTTC. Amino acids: CASSGGGKQETQYF.

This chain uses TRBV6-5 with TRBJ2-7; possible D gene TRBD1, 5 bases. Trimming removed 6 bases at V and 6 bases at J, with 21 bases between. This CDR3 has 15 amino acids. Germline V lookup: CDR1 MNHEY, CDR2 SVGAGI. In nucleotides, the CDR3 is TGTGCCAGCAGACCCCCCGGACACTGGTCGGGCGAGCAGTACTTC. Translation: CASRPPGHWSGEQYF.

CDR3 nucleotides: TGTGCCAGCAGCTACGGGACGAACACCGGGGAGCTGTTTTTT. This gives the protein CASSYGTNTGELFF. The J gene is TRBJ2-2, the V gene TRBV7-3, with D perhaps matching TRBD2 (5 bases). CDR3 size: 14 residues. The germline V gene encodes CDR1 SGHTA and CDR2 FQGTGA. V was shortened by 4 bases and J by 0 bases, with 6 bases between the two germline ends. Complete variable domain (other parts from reference TRBV7-3 and TRBJ2-2): GAGVSQTPSNKVTEKGKYVELRCDPISGHTALYWYRQSLGQGPEFLIYFQGTGAADDSGLPNDRFFAVRPEGSVSTLKIQRTERGDSAVYLCASSYGTNTGELFFGEGSRLTVL.

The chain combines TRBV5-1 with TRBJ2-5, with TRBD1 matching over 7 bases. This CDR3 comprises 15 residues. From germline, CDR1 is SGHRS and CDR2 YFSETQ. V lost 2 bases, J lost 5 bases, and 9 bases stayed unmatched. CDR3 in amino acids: CASSFSQGLGETQYF. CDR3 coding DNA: TGCGCCAGCAGCTTCTCACAGGGGCTAGGGGAGACCCAGTACTTC.

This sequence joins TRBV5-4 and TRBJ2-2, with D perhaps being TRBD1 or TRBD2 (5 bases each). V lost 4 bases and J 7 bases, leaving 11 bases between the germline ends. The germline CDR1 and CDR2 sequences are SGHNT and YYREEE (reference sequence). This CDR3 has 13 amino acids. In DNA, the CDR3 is TGTGCCAGCAGCATGGGACCCAACGGGGAGCTGTTTTTT. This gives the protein CASSMGPNGELFF.